There are a few counts of the clone carrying this TCR beta chain. Its antigen is currently unknown. These gene names are mouse names. Read data end 1 residue before the CDR3 end; the end is taken from the germline J gene. The sample originates from a study of tissue T cells after allogeneic stem cell transplantation. Overall study results and limits: Tissue-detected TCR repertoire was only partly captured by blood and spleen T cells. Sampling depth was limited, and the cohort was small and clinically varied.

TCRbeta CDR3 was sequenced at survey depth with template counts. The assay was immunoSEQ multiplex PCR, and TCRdb's table has in-frame clones only and misses some. This sample carries around 4,800 clones, around 49% of them seen once, and the ten largest clones take roughly a fifth. This sample's time point: mouse harvest day 14 after allogeneic transplant. Mouse grafts combined 10^7 T-cell-depleted bone marrow cells with 10^6 splenic CD5+ T cells. Tissues came from B6→BALB/c major-mismatch GVHD mice at day 7 or 14. CDR1 and CDR2 (germline): NNHNN, SYGAGS (reference sequence). The CDR3 has 15 amino acids. Trimming at V came to 0 bases and at J to 9 bases, leaving 6 bases not matched to a gene.

The TCR originated in a female BALB/c mouse given C57BL/6 T cells with graft-versus-host disease after an allogeneic hematopoietic cell transplant. The specimen was lymph node tissue. The chain is built from TRBV13-2 and TRBJ1-5; 10 bases agree with TRBD1. The sequenced CDR3 bases are TGTGCCAGCGGTGATGCCGACAGGGGGCGCAGGGCTCCGCTT. As protein: CASGDADRGRRAPL. From start to end, the CDR3 is CASGDADRGRRAPLF.